This T cell receptor beta chain comes out of a study of blood T cells in healthy people across ages (dated by TCRdb to about 2015). Regarding the study in general: In model experiments, template switching captured roughly one uniquely barcoded TCR beta cDNA molecule for every two T cells. The study measured age-related changes in TCR beta repertoire diversity using deep sequencing normalized with unique cDNA molecular identifiers. The donors were split into four age groups: young (average about 16 years), middle-aged (roughly 39), aged (more than 55) and long-lived (over 80). To avoid experimental bias, donors of different ages were randomly spread across the sequencing lanes. Using the same blood draw, the study looked at two additional independent replicas of 1 million unique cDNA reads for two donors, one aged 18 to 30 and the other aged 80 or older. The full study reports these points: Donor CMV infection status was unknown, potentially confounding age-related changes in expanded clonotypes. Estimates of total diversity based on one million sequenced T cells were considered lower bounds and underestimates. There was a strong correlation between observed TCR beta diversity and the percentage of naive T cells measured by flow cytometry. Compared with the aged group, the long-lived group had more naive CD4+ T cells, fewer expanded clones and increased TCR diversity, a pattern suggesting age selection. Observed TCR beta diversity per million T cells fell roughly linearly with age, and a significant reduction was already apparent by age around 39. Bulk unsorted PBMC profiling prevented conclusive comparison of naive and antigen-experienced compartments.

V and J are truncated by 1 base and 9 bases respectively, leaving an intervening sequence of 10 bases. The CDR3 covers 14 residues, taking in both the cysteine and the phenylalanine. The DNA shown is the 42-base CDR3, in frame from base 1. The germline V gene yields MGHRA for CDR1 and YSYEKL for CDR2. Library preparation used 5' RACE. Instrument used: Illumina HiSeq 2500. A second PCR of roughly 7 to 11 cycles was performed with a sample-barcoded 5' primer and a J-beta primer mix. Each TCR beta cDNA molecule received a unique molecular identifier from a template-switch 5' adaptor carrying 12 random nucleotides. At least 2.5 million CDR3-containing paired-end reads were obtained from each sample. First-strand cDNA was synthesized from all RNA with the Mint cDNA synthesis kit, primed by a TRBC-specific oligonucleotide. After uracil-DNA glycosylase treatment, a first 18-cycle PCR used universal primers M1SS and BC2_uni_R on all cDNA. In the original analysis: Normalization of each sample was performed by random selection of 1 million high-quality reads, each carrying a distinct molecular identifier. Reads with shared molecular identifiers were discarded instead of being binned into consensus sequences. CDR3 identification, clonotype clustering and error correction used MiTCR with a Q25 quality threshold and the strictest error-elimination algorithm. A nonparametric unseen species model with Euler transformation was used to estimate lower-bound total TCR beta diversity. TCRdb cleaned the public reads at Q25 with fastp, built clones with MiXCR and kept in-frame beta chains. Each CDR3 protein gets just one entry, which takes the most common genes and DNA from the rows behind it. TCRdb assigned the V and J calls; the authors' analysis was not used. The sample table records 660,000 or so distinct CDR3 sequences; 58% of these occur just once. Around 37% of the sample comes from the top ten.

Systemically healthy Caucasian individuals from Russia, some 40 in total and aged about 6 to 100 years, were included as donors. Approximately 9.7 milliliters of peripheral blood were drawn from each donor into EDTA-treated Vacutainer tubes. Ficoll-Paque density-gradient centrifugation was used to isolate PBMCs, with at least 7 million obtained per sample. Total RNA was extracted from PBMCs with Trizol reagent, with at least 6 micrograms obtained per sample. The percentages of naive CD45RAhigh/CD27high T cells were determined by flow cytometry on a PBMC aliquot from every donor. Points on this clonotype: Its target antigen remains unknown. No quality values exist for individual bases; no much larger clone is one base distant.

The chain uses TRBV4-1 and TRBJ1-6; the D gene is not confidently resolved. The TCR sequence derives from a man aged 55 to 70 in good health. Sequenced: blood. The CDR3 protein sequence reads: CASSQGEGGSPLHF. The sequenced DNA is TGCGCCAGCAGCCAAGGGGAGGGCGGTTCACCCCTCCACTTT.